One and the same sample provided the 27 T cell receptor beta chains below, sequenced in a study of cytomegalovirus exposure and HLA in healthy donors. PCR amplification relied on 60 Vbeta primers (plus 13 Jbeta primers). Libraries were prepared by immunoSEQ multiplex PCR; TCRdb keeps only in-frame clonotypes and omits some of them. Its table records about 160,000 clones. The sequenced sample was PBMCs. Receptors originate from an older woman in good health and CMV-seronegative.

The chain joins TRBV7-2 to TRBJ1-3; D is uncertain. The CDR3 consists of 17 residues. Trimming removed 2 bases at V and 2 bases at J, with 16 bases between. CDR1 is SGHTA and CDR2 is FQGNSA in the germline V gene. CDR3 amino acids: CASSLMGLVVPGNTIYF. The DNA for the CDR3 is TGTGCCAGCAGCTTAATGGGTCTAGTGGTCCCTGGAAACACCATATATTTT. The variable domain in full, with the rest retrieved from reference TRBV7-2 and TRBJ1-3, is GAGVSQSPSNKVTEKGKDVELRCDPISGHTALYWYRQSLGQGLEFLIYFQGNSAPDKSGLPSDRFSAERTGGSVSTLTIQRTQQEDSAVYLCASSLMGLVVPGNTIYFGEGSWLTVV.

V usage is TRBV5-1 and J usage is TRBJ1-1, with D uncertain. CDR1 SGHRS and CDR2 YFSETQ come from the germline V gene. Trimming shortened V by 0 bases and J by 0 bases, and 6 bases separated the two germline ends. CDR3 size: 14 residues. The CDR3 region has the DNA TGCGCCAGCAGCTTGGGTACACTGAACACTGAAGCTTTCTTT. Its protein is CASSLGTLNTEAFF.

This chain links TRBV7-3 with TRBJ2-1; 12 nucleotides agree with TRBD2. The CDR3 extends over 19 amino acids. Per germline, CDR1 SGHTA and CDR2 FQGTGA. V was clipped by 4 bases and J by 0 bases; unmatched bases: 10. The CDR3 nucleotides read TGTGCCAGCAGCTCCCAAGGACTAGCGGGAAGCAGCTCCTACAATGAGCAGTTCTTC. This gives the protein CASSSQGLAGSSSYNEQFF.

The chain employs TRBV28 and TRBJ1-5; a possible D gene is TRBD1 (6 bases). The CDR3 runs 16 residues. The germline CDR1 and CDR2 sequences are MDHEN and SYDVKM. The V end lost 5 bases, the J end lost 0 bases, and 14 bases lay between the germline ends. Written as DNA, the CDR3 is TGTGCCAGCAGTGGGGTCGACAGGATTAGCAATCAGCCCCAGCATTTT. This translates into CASSGVDRISNQPQHF.

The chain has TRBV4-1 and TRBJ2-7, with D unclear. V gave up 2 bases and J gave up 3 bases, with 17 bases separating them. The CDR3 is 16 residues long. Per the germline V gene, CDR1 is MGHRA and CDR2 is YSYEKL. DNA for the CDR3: TGCGCCAGCAGCCAACTAGGTCTCACTTTAAGCTACGAGCAGTACTTC. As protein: CASSQLGLTLSYEQYF.

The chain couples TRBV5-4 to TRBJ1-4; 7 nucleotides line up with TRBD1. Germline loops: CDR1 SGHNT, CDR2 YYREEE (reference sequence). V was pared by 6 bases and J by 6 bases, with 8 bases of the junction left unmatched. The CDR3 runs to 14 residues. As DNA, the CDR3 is TGTGCCAGCACCTCGAAAACAGGGGATGAAAAACTGTTTTTT. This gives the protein CASTSKTGDEKLFF. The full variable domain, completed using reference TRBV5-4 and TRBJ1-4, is ETGVTQSPTHLIKTRGQQVTLRCSSQSGHNTVSWYQQALGQGPQFIFQYYREEENGRGNFPPRFSGLQFPNYSSELNVNALELDDSALYLCASTSKTGDEKLFFGSGTQLSVL.

The CDR3 protein is CAISEGTRSDIQYF. The CDR3 coding sequence is TGTGCCATCAGTGAAGGGACTAGAAGTGACATTCAGTACTTC. V gene TRBV10-3 combines with J gene TRBJ2-4; 8 positions agree with TRBD2. V gave up 3 bases and J gave up 8 bases; unmatched junction bases: 6. The CDR3 spans 14 residues. Germline V gene data show CDR1 as ENHRY and CDR2 as SYGVKD.

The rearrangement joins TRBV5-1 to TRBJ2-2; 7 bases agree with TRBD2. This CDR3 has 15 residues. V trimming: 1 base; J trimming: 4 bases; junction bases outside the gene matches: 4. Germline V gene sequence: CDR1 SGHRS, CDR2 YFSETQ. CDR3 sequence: CASSLIGEGTGELFF. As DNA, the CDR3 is TGCGCCAGCAGCTTGATAGGGGAGGGCACCGGGGAGCTGTTTTTT.

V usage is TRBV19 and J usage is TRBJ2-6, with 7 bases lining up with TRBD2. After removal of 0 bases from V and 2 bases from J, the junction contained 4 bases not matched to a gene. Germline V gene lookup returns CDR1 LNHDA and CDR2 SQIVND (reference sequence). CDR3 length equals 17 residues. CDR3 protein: CASSIESGVAGANVLTF. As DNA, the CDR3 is TGTGCCAGTAGTATAGAAAGCGGGGTTGCTGGGGCCAACGTCCTGACTTTC.

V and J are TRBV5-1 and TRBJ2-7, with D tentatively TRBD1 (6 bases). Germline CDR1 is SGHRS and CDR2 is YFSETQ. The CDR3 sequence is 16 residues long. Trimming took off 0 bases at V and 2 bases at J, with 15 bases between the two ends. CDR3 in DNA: TGCGCCAGCAGCTTGGCCGGACAGCCTCCGACCTACGAGCAGTACTTC. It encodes CASSLAGQPPTYEQYF.

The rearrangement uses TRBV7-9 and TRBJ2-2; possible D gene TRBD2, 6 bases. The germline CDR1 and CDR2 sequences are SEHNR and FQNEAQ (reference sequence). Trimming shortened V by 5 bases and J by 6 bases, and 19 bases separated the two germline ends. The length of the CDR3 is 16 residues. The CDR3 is CASSRTSRATAGELFF. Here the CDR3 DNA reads TGTGCCAGCAGCCGCACTAGCCGGGCCACCGCCGGGGAGCTGTTTTTT. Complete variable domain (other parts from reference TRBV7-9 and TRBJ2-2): DTGVSQNPRHKITKRGQNVTFRCDPISEHNRLYWYRQTLGQGPEFLTYFQNEAQLEKSRLLSDRFSAERPKGSFSTLEIQRTEQGDSAMYLCASSRTSRATAGELFFGEGSRLTVL.

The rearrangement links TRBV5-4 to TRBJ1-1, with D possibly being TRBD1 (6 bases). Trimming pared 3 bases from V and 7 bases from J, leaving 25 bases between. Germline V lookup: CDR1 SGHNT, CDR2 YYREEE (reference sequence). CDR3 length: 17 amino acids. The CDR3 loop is CASSSRGRQARPVEAFF. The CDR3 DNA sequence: TGTGCCAGCAGCTCCAGGGGCAGGCAGGCCCGGCCCGTTGAAGCTTTCTTT.

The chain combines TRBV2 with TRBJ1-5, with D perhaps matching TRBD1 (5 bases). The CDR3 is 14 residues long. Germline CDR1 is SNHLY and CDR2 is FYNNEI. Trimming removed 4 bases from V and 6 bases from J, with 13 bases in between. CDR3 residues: CASSGTEGSQPQHF. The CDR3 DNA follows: TGTGCCAGCAGTGGAACGGAGGGGAGTCAGCCCCAGCATTTT.

The CDR3, as DNA: TGTGCCAGCAGCTTAGCGGGAGGGGTATCCTACAATGAGCAGTTCTTC. Residues: CASSLAGGVSYNEQFF. This sequence joins TRBV7-2 and TRBJ2-1; 7 bases map to TRBD2. The CDR3 contains 16 residues. In germline, CDR1 is SGHTA, CDR2 FQGNSA. The ends lost 0 bases at V and 1 base at J; junction bases unmatched: 3.

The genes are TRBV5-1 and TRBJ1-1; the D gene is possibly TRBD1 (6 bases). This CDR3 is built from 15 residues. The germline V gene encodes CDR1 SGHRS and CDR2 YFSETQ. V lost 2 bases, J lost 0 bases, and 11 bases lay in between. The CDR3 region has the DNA TGCGCCAGCAGCTTACGGACAGCTATGAACACTGAAGCTTTCTTT. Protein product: CASSLRTAMNTEAFF.

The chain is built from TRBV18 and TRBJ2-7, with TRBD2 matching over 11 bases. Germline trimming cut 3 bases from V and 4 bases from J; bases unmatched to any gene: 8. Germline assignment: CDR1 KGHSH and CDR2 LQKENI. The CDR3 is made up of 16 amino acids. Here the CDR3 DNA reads TGTGCCAGCTCACCGTCCGGGGGACTAGCGGTTTACGAGCAGTACTTC. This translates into CASSPSGGLAVYEQYF.

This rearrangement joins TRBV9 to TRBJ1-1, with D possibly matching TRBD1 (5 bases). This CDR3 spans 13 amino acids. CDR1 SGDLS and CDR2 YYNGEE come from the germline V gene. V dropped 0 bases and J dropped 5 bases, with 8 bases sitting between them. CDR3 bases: TGTGCCAGCAGCGTAGGGGGGAGGACTGAAGCTTTCTTT. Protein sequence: CASSVGGRTEAFF.

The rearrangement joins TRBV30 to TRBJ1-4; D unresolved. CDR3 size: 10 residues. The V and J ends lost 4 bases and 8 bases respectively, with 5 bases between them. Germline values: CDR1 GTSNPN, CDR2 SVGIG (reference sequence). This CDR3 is CAWKQEKLFF. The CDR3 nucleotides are TGTGCCTGGAAACAGGAAAAACTGTTTTTT.

CDR3 region: CASSGLDTQYF. CDR3 in DNA: TGTGCCAGCAGCGGGCTGGATACGCAGTATTTT. This rearrangement joins TRBV5-4 to TRBJ2-3; D gene ambiguous. CDR1 and CDR2 from the germline V gene are SGHNT and YYREEE (reference sequence). The CDR3 runs 11 residues. Trimming removed 4 bases at V and 6 bases at J, with 6 bases between.

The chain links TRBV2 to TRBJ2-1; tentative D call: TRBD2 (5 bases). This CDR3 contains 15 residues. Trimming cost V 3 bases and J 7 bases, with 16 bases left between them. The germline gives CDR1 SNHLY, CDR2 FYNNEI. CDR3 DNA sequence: TGTGCCAGCAGTGATTCAAGCTGGAGCGGAAATGAGCAGTTCTTC. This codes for CASSDSSWSGNEQFF.

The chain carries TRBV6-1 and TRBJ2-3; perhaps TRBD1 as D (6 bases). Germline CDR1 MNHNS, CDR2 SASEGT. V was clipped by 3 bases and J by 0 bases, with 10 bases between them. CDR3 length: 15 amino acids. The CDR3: CASSDRGRSTDTQYF. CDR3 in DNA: TGTGCCAGCAGTGACAGGGGCCGGAGCACAGATACGCAGTATTTT.

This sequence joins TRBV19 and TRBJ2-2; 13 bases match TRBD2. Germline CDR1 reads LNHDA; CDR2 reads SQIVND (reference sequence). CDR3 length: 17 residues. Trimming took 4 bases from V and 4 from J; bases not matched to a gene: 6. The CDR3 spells CASSRRLAGGPTGELFF. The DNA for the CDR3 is TGTGCCAGTAGTAGAAGACTAGCGGGGGGCCCCACCGGGGAGCTGTTTTTT.

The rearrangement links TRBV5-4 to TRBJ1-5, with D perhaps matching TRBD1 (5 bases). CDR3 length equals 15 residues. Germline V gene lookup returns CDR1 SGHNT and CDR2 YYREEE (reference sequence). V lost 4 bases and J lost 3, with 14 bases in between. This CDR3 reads CASSPNPRANQPQHF. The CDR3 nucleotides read TGTGCCAGCAGCCCCAACCCCAGGGCCAATCAGCCCCAGCATTTT. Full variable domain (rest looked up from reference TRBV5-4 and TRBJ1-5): ETGVTQSPTHLIKTRGQQVTLRCSSQSGHNTVSWYQQALGQGPQFIFQYYREEENGRGNFPPRFSGLQFPNYSSELNVNALELDDSALYLCASSPNPRANQPQHFGDGTRLSIL.

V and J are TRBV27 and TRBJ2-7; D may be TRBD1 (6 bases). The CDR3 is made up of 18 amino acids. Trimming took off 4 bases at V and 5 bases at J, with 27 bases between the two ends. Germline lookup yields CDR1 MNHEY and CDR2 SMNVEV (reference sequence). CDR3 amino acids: CASSSDFRDTFLSHEQYF. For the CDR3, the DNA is TGTGCCAGCAGTTCCGATTTTCGGGACACCTTTTTGTCCCACGAGCAGTACTTC.

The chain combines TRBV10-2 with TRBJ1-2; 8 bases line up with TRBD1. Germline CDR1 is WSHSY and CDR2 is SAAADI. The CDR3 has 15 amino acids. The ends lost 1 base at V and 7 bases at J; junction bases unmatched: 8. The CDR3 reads CASSELDRGGGGYTF. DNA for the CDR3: TGCGCCAGCAGTGAGTTAGACAGGGGAGGAGGTGGCTACACCTTC.

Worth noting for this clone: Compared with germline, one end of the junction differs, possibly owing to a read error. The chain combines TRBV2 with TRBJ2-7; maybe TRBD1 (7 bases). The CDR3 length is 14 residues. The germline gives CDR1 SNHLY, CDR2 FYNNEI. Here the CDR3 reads CAGRGDIFTYEQYF. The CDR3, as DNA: TGTGCCGGCAGGGGGGACATTTTTACCTACGAGCAGTACTTC.

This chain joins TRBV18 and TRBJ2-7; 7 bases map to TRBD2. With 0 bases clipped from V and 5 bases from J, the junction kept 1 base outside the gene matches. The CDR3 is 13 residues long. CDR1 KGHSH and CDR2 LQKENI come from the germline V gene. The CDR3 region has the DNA TGTGCCAGCTCACCACCGGGGGGGAACGAGCAGTACTTC. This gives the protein CASSPPGGNEQYF.